One sample yielded the 10 T cell receptor beta chains listed below, sequenced in a study of identical twins. TCRdb passed the 5' RACE reads through MiXCR, listing each CDR3 protein once. Of roughly 260,000 distinct CDR3 sequences listed, about 14% were seen once; the top ten hold around 8.9%. What was sequenced was memory (CD45RO+) T cells sorted from blood. These receptors all come from a young woman in good health.

The chain combines TRBV5-6 with TRBJ1-1; no clear D gene. The CDR3 is 12 amino acids. The germline V gene has CDR1 SGHDT and CDR2 YYEEEE. Trimming took off 2 bases at V and 7 bases at J, with 9 bases between the two ends. CDR3 residues: CASSFGDGEAFF. Here the CDR3 DNA reads TGTGCCAGCAGCTTTGGAGATGGTGAAGCTTTCTTT.

This clonotype was seen a handful of times. The chain couples TRBV21-1 to TRBJ2-7; the table's TRBD1 call for D was not verified on the DNA. TRBV21-1 is flagged as a pseudogene. The CDR3 totals 15 residues. The CDR3 DNA is TGTGCCAGCAGCAAAGCCTGGACAGGGCACTACGAGCAGTACTTC. It specifies CASSKAWTGHYEQYF.

This clonotype was found a few times. The genes are TRBV7-2 and TRBJ1-1, with 7 bases fitting TRBD1. Germline V CDR1 and CDR2: SGHTA, FQGNSA. After removal of 4 bases from V and 7 bases from J, the junction contained 12 bases not matched to a gene. The CDR3 has 15 amino acids. CDR3 sequence: CASSSFLSGQLEAFF. DNA of the CDR3: TGTGCCAGCAGCTCCTTCCTTTCGGGACAGCTTGAAGCTTTCTTT.

This clonotype was counted a few times. The DNA is omitted, as the CDR3 cannot be located on it reliably, and the CDR3 follows TCRdb's listing. The V call is TRBV7-9, the J call TRBJ2-7; TRBD1, the D gene given by the table, was not confirmed from the DNA. The CDR3 is 16 residues long, ends included. Germline V gene sequence: CDR1 SEHNR, CDR2 FQNEAQ (reference sequence). CDR3 protein: CASSFGNGAISDEQYF.

This clonotype was recorded once. At one end the junction does not follow the germline gene, possibly because of a read error. The chain carries TRBV6-2 or TRBV6-3 and TRBJ1-5; 8 bases map to TRBD1. This CDR3 is 15 amino acids long. Per germline, CDR1 MNHEY and CDR2 SVGEGT. The CDR3 sequence is CASSDQGADNRPQHF. The CDR3 bases are TGTGCCAGCAGCGATCAGGGGGCTGACAATCGGCCCCAGCATTTT.

In this sample, this clonotype turned up a few times. The chain couples TRBV7-9 to TRBJ2-1, with D perhaps being TRBD1 or TRBD2 (5 bases each). Trimming cost V 5 bases and J 0 bases, with 14 bases left between them. The germline V gene has CDR1 SEHNR and CDR2 FQNEAQ (reference sequence). This CDR3 is 16 amino acids long. CDR3 loop: CASSPRGEHSYNEQFF. The CDR3 nucleotides are TGTGCCAGCAGCCCTCGAGGGGAACACTCCTACAATGAGCAGTTCTTC.

Only a few counts were recorded for this clonotype. The chain recombines TRBV5-1 with TRBJ1-1, with D possibly being TRBD1 (5 bases). From germline, CDR1 is SGHRS and CDR2 YFSETQ. The CDR3 has 14 amino acids. V lost 3 bases and J lost 1, with 10 bases in between. CDR3 amino acids: CASSSRDGNTEAFF. CDR3 nucleotide sequence: TGCGCCAGCAGCTCAAGGGACGGGAACACTGAAGCTTTCTTT.

The table lists this clonotype with a few counts. The chain combines TRBV5-1 with TRBJ2-3; 12 nucleotides match TRBD2. V lost 2 bases and J lost 5; bases outside the gene matches: 3. The CDR3 contains 15 residues. CDR1 and CDR2 from the germline V gene are SGHRS and YFSETQ. The CDR3 reads CASSFLAGGIDTQYF. Written as DNA, the CDR3 is TGCGCCAGCAGCTTCCTAGCGGGGGGGATAGATACGCAGTATTTT. Full variable domain (remainder filled in from reference TRBV5-1 and TRBJ2-3): KAGVTQTPRYLIKTRGQQVTLSCSPISGHRSVSWYQQTPGQGLQFLFEYFSETQRNKGNFPGRFSGRQFSNSRSEMNVSTLELGDSALYLCASSFLAGGIDTQYFGPGTRLTVL.

Comments on this clonotype: A read error may produce the germline difference seen at one junction end. The genes are TRBV6-5 and TRBJ1-2, with D unclear. CDR3 size: 14 residues. Germline CDR1 and CDR2: MNHEY and SVGAGI. CDR3 in amino acids: CASSDSSESRGYTF. The CDR3 DNA reads as TGTGCCAGCAGTGACTCATCAGAAAGCCGGGGCTACACCTTC.

The J gene is TRBJ2-5, the V gene TRBV7-9; possibly TRBD2 for D (7 bases). Germline V gene data show CDR1 as SEHNR and CDR2 as FQNEAQ (reference sequence). The CDR3 contains 15 residues. The V and J ends lost 4 bases and 5 bases respectively, with 17 bases between them. The CDR3 reads CASSSSMEGGETQYF. The CDR3 DNA sequence: TGTGCCAGCAGCTCCAGCATGGAGGGGGGGGAGACCCAGTACTTC.